Following are 9 T cell receptor beta chains from one sample sequenced in a study of T cell repertoires in cytomegalovirus infection. MiXCR was run by TCRdb on the reads, yielding one entry per CDR3 protein. This table has 100,000 or so distinct CDR3 sequences, 25% to 35% appearing once. Their target antigens are unknown. This specimen consisted of CD8+ T cells from cultured PBMCs, obtained from culture after CMV antigen stimulation. These receptors were collected from a human donor in good health (CMV status not recorded). Some clones in this sample may be carry-over from other donors' samples.

The chain links TRBV24-1 to TRBJ2-5, with 7 bases aligning to TRBD2. The CDR3 length is 13 residues. Looked up from germline, CDR1 is KGHDR and CDR2 is SFDVKD. V lost 4 bases, J lost 5 bases, and 3 bases stayed unmatched. CDR3 amino acids: CATSEGLVETQYF. The CDR3 DNA is TGTGCCACCAGTGAAGGACTAGTGGAGACCCAGTACTTC.

This clonotype turned up a few times. The J gene is TRBJ2-7, the V gene TRBV6-2 or TRBV6-3; D assignment may be TRBD1 or TRBD2 (5 bases each). Germline CDR1 is MNHEY and CDR2 is SVGEGT. V was cut by 0 bases and J by 7 bases, with 19 bases left in between. CDR3 length: 16 amino acids. The CDR3 here is CASSYSDSYGGREQYF. CDR3 nucleotides: TGTGCCAGCAGTTACTCGGATAGTTATGGGGGAAGAGAGCAGTACTTC.

The rearrangement uses TRBV2 and TRBJ1-2; a weak D match, TRBD1 (6 bases). This CDR3 is 14 amino acids long. Germline values: CDR1 SNHLY, CDR2 FYNNEI. V was pared by 1 base and J by 4 bases, with 10 bases between. CDR3 DNA sequence: TGTGCCAGCAGTGAAGTAGTGGACAGCTATGGCTACACCTTC. Amino acids: CASSEVVDSYGYTF. Using reference TRBV2 and TRBJ1-2 for the parts outside the CDR3, the full variable domain is EPEVTQTPSHQVTQMGQEVILRCVPISNHLYFYWYRQILGQKVEFLVSFYNNEISEKSEIFDDQFSVERPDGSNFTLKIRSTKLEDSAMYFCASSEVVDSYGYTFGSGTRLTVV.

This chain joins TRBV27 and TRBJ1-3; tentatively, D is TRBD1 (6 bases). The V gene lost 2 bases and the J gene lost 2 bases, with 7 bases spanning the gap. This CDR3 contains 14 residues. Per the germline V gene, CDR1 is MNHEY and CDR2 is SMNVEV (reference sequence). CDR3 DNA sequence: TGTGCCAGCAGTTTAAGGGGGGCTGGAAACACCATATATTTT. Protein: CASSLRGAGNTIYF.

There are many counts of this clonotype. The chain couples TRBV11-2 to TRBJ2-4; D is undetermined. Germline loops: CDR1 SGHAT, CDR2 FQNNGV. V was trimmed by 5 bases and J by 7 bases, leaving 9 bases between them. The CDR3 covers 12 residues. This CDR3 reads CASSRLRNIQYF. The CDR3 nucleotides are TGTGCCAGCAGCCGTCTCCGGAACATTCAGTACTTC.

The gene calls are TRBV11-2 and TRBJ2-7; 7 nucleotides align to TRBD1. The CDR3 sequence is 14 residues long. Trimming at V came to 5 bases and at J to 2 bases, leaving 6 bases not matched to a gene. CDR1 and CDR2 from the germline V gene are SGHAT and FQNNGV. CDR3 sequence (DNA): TGTGCCAGCAGCCCAGGGCAGGGGGCCTACGAGCAGTACTTC. Encoded protein: CASSPGQGAYEQYF. The full variable domain, rest sourced from reference TRBV11-2 and TRBJ2-7, is EAGVAQSPRYKIIEKRQSVAFWCNPISGHATLYWYQQILGQGPKLLIQFQNNGVVDDSQLPKDRFSAERLKGVDSTLKIQPAKLEDSAVYLCASSPGQGAYEQYFGPGTRLTVT.

This clonotype occurred a few times. The chain links TRBV29-1 to TRBJ2-1, with D perhaps TRBD1 (6 bases). V was trimmed by 4 bases and J by 2 bases, leaving 9 bases between them. The CDR3 runs to 13 residues. Germline CDR1 and CDR2: SQVTM and ANQGSEA. In DNA form, the CDR3 reads TGCAGCGTTGCAGGGGTCCCCTACAATGAGCAGTTCTTC. This codes for CSVAGVPYNEQFF.

The V and J genes are TRBV27 and TRBJ2-2, with 9 bases identical to TRBD1. Per germline, CDR1 MNHEY and CDR2 SMNVEV (reference sequence). The CDR3 sequence is 15 residues long. The ends lost 4 bases at V and 4 bases at J; junction bases unmatched: 4. The CDR3 protein is CASSSGQGLTGELFF. DNA for the CDR3: TGTGCCAGCAGTTCAGGACAGGGGCTCACCGGGGAGCTGTTTTTT.

This clonotype was observed a few times. The chain carries TRBV4-2 and TRBJ1-2, with 10 bases identical to TRBD1. Germline trimming cut 4 bases from V and 6 bases from J; bases unmatched to any gene: 5. The length of the CDR3 is 14 residues. Germline V gene lookup returns CDR1 LGHNA and CDR2 YNFKEQ. The CDR3 sequence is CASSPDRGLDGYTF. CDR3 DNA sequence: TGTGCCAGCAGCCCCGACAGGGGGCTTGATGGCTACACCTTC.